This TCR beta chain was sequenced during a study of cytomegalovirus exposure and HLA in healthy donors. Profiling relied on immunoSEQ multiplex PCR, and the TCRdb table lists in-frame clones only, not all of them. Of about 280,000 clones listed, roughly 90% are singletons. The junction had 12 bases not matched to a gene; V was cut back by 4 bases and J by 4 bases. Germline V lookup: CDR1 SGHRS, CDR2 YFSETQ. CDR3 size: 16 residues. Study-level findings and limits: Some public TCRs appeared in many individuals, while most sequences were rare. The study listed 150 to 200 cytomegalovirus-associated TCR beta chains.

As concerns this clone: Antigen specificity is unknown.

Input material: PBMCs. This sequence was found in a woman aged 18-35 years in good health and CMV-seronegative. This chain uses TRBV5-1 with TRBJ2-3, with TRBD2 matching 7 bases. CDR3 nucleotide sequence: TGCGCCAGCAGCCGGGAGACTAGCCGGAGCGCAGATACGCAGTATTTT. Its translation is CASSRETSRSADTQYF. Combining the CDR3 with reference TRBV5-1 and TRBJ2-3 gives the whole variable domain KAGVTQTPRYLIKTRGQQVTLSCSPISGHRSVSWYQQTPGQGLQFLFEYFSETQRNKGNFPGRFSGRQFSNSRSEMNVSTLELGDSALYLCASSRETSRSADTQYFGPGTRLTVL.